Listed here is a single T cell receptor beta chain. This clonotype was seen many times. Its cognate antigen has yet to be identified. It has no much larger one-base neighbor in the sample; base qualities were not kept. Libraries of naive CD8 T cells were built from approximately 22,000 to 940,000 sorted cells, with 10%, 30% or 50% of the purified RNA used. Naive CD8 T cells were FACS-sorted as CD8+CD4-CCR7+CD45RA+ on a BD FACSAria II into RLT Plus buffer. To test detection sensitivity, Jurkat RNA equivalent to approximately ten TCR copies was spiked into samples of about 17,000-1,100,000 naive CD8 T cells. CD8 T cells were enriched with RosetteSep CD8+ T Cell Enrichment Cocktail and Ficoll-Paque, followed by ACK red cell lysis. Receptor amplification or capture employed PCR. These reads were obtained on an Illumina HiSeq 4000. Bulk TCR libraries were prepared as previously described, using TCR primers listed in Table S5. Purification of total RNA was performed with the Qiagen AllPrep DNA/RNA kit. Before any analysis, reads coming from multiple sequencing runs of the same library were combined into one pool. On the authors' methods: Reads were retained only if their TCR constant sequence matched exactly, and those retained reads were trimmed to 150 nt and grouped according to their 12-nt molecular barcodes. Within each barcode group, reads were sub-clustered at a 15% Levenshtein threshold, and quality-weighted consensus sequences were built per RNA molecule. Non-functional sequences were filtered out, along with any lower-count sequence sitting one edit away from another sequence. Based on a fit of two negative binomial distributions, barcode sub-clusters having less than 20% of the maximum read count were discarded. TCRdb reran the public reads through fastp at Q25 and MiXCR, keeping productive beta chains. Each entry is one CDR3 protein sequence, shown with its most common DNA and genes. These V and J calls are TCRdb output, not the study's own analysis. Present in this sample are 40,000 to 50,000 distinct CDR3 sequences, roughly 19% of which were seen just once. The ten largest clonotypes hold under 1.4% of the sample.

These data originate in a study of molecular identifiers for immune sequencing clone quantification (dated by TCRdb to the late 2010s). Background on the whole study: In a replicate experiment, RNA from around 20,000 or 100,000 naive CD8 T cells was split into five aliquots, four of which were sequenced. CD8 T cells were used in a methods study to benchmark molecular-identifier clustering-based TCR repertoire sequencing (MIDCIRS) and TCR RNA copy counting.

Findings and caveats that apply to the study as a whole: Naive libraries contained spiked-in Jurkat TCR RNA (around ten copies' worth), which is not part of the donor repertoire. In CMV-specific effector cells, clones with more than 20 RNA copies contained over 99% of molecules, whereas in naive cells such clones contained under 1% of molecules. Spiked-in Jurkat TCR RNA equivalent to a single cell was reported to be detectable even among approximately 1 million naive CD8 T cells. Around 2.8 recovered TCR RNA copies per cell were obtained by modeling, versus approximately 10 by digital PCR, implying a capture efficiency of approximately 30%. When barcode sub-clustering was left out, chimeric consensus sequences inflated TCR diversity, with chimeras reaching as high as 47%. Highly expanded clone sizes could be underestimated if identical TCR molecules share a barcode.

The CDR3 starts with the cysteine, ends with the phenylalanine, and has 15 residues. CDR3 DNA is the only sequence kept; it has 45 bases, read in frame from the first base. Relative to germline, V is 4 bases shorter and J is 11 bases shorter, with 18 bases between their ends. As encoded in the germline V gene, CDR1 is MDHEN while CDR2 is SYDVKM. The sequenced sample consisted of naive CD8+ T cells from blood, with Jurkat cell RNA spiked in. Sample cell subset or site, as interpreted from the label and publication: FACS-sorted CD8+CD4-CCR7+CD45RA+ naive T cells. The receptor was isolated from a human donor in good health. Some libraries in this study had Jurkat cell RNA spiked in. The sequence links TRBV28 to TRBJ1-6; D gene: possibly TRBD1, on 6 matching bases. CDR3 sequence: CASSSPDSTRPPLHF. The nucleotide sequence is given as TGTGCCAGCAGTTCGCCGGACAGCACACGGCCACCCCTCCACTTT.